This passage covers 14 T cell receptor beta chains from one sample sequenced in a study of regulatory T cells in long-lasting Graves disease. According to the study, TCR beta libraries were built with iRepertoire HTBI primers and CDR3-region Arm-PCR. TCRdb re-analysed the multiplex PCR reads in MiXCR, keeping a single row per CDR3 protein. The table includes hundreds of thousands of distinct CDR3 sequences, roughly 18% detected once. The time point: newly diagnosed GD, antithyroid drugs for less than 3 months. The TCR library was made from RNA extracted from PBMCs. The specimen was peripheral blood mononuclear cells (PBMCs), collected at new diagnosis, from a patient treated with antithyroid drugs. The receptors were sampled from a female donor with Graves disease.

In its sample, this clonotype was seen many times. The gene calls are TRBV18 and TRBJ1-2; D is unresolved. V was pared by 3 bases and J by 0 bases, with 14 bases between. CDR1 is KGHSH, CDR2 LQKENI, per germline. The CDR3 has 16 amino acids. The CDR3 spells CASSPKTPGPNYGYTF. For the CDR3, the DNA is TGTGCCAGCTCACCGAAAACACCAGGTCCTAACTATGGCTACACCTTC.

In its sample, this clonotype was seen many times. The chain joins TRBV3-1 to TRBJ1-1; D is unclear. CDR3 size: 13 residues. The germline gives CDR1 LGHDT, CDR2 YNNKEL (reference sequence). V lost 1 base and J 5 bases, leaving 8 bases between the germline ends. The CDR3 DNA follows: TGTGCCAGCAGCCAAGGTGGGAGAACTGAAGCTTTCTTT. This sequence encodes CASSQGGRTEAFF. Full variable domain (missing parts from reference TRBV3-1 and TRBJ1-1): DTAVSQTPKYLVTQMGNDKSIKCEQNLGHDTMYWYKQDSKKFLKIMFSYNNKELIINETVPNRFSPKSPDKAHLNLHINSLELGDSAVYFCASSQGGRTEAFFGQGTRLTVV.

The gene calls are TRBV7-8 and TRBJ2-7; weak D call: TRBD2 (5 bases). The germline V gene encodes CDR1 SGHVS and CDR2 FQNEAQ. The germline V and J ends were trimmed by 1 base and 3 bases, with 10 bases remaining between them. The CDR3 totals 14 residues. The CDR3 reads CASSLGLGSYEQYF. Here the CDR3 DNA reads TGTGCCAGCAGCTTAGGGTTGGGGAGCTACGAGCAGTACTTC.

Notes on this clonotype: A read error is the likely source, as a far larger clone sits one nucleotide away. V usage is TRBV27 and J usage is TRBJ2-1; 8 positions match TRBD1. The CDR3 is 13 residues long. The germline V gene encodes CDR1 MNHEY and CDR2 SMNVEV (reference sequence). Unmatched junction bases numbered 9, after V lost 7 bases and J lost 10 bases. The CDR3 is CASKRTGSYEQFF. CDR3 coding DNA: TGTGCCAGCAAGCGGACAGGGTCCTACGAGCAGTTCTTC.

Many counts were recorded for this clonotype. The chain combines TRBV7-9 with TRBJ2-6; no clear D gene. Trimming cost V 0 bases and J 1 base, with 4 bases left between them. The CDR3 sequence is 15 residues long. Germline V CDR1 and CDR2: SEHNR, FQNEAQ (reference sequence). The CDR3 DNA reads TGTGCCAGCAGCTTAGCCAAATCTGGGGCCAACGTCCTGACTTTC. Translation: CASSLAKSGANVLTF.

This clonotype was picked up a small number of times. The chain recombines TRBV24-1 with TRBJ2-7; D might be TRBD1 (5 bases). This CDR3 has 11 residues. Germline assignment: CDR1 KGHDR and CDR2 SFDVKD. V lost 10 bases and J 5 bases, leaving 11 bases between the germline ends. This CDR3 is CATGAGNEQYF. The CDR3 region has the DNA TGTGCCACAGGGGCCGGAAACGAGCAGTACTTC.

This clonotype appeared a few times. This rearrangement joins TRBV2 to TRBJ2-7, with TRBD2 matching over 14 bases. Germline lookup yields CDR1 SNHLY and CDR2 FYNNEI. This CDR3 has 17 amino acids. The V gene end was trimmed by 5 bases and the J gene end by 4 bases; junction bases not matched to a gene: 10. As DNA, the CDR3 is TGTGCCAGCAGTTACTCTGGGACTAGCGGGAGTAGTTACGAGCAGTACTTC. Translating it yields CASSYSGTSGSSYEQYF.

This clonotype was found many times. The chain links TRBV28 to TRBJ2-1, with 14 bases matching TRBD2. The V segment lost 2 bases and the J segment 3 bases; nucleotides outside the gene matches: 6. The CDR3 is 18 amino acids. CDR1 is MDHEN and CDR2 is SYDVKM in the germline V gene. The CDR3 nucleotides read TGTGCCAGCAGTTTAGGGGGACTAGCGGGAGCTTACTACAATGAGCAGTTCTTC. Translation gives CASSLGGLAGAYYNEQFF.

This clonotype was recorded only once. The rearrangement links TRBV11-2 to TRBJ1-1; D is possibly TRBD1 (6 bases). Trimming removed 5 bases from V and 6 bases from J, with 16 bases in between. There are 14 residues in the CDR3. Germline V lookup: CDR1 SGHAT, CDR2 FQNNGV. CDR3 nucleotides: TGTGCCAGCAGCCAGGGGAGGAGAGTCCCTGAAGCTTTCTTT. Residues: CASSQGRRVPEAFF.

This clonotype has at least ten counts. V is TRBV28 and J is TRBJ2-7; no firm D call. The CDR3 is 11 amino acids. Germline V gene sequence: CDR1 MDHEN, CDR2 SYDVKM. With 4 bases removed from V and 2 bases from J, the gap between germline ends came to 3 bases. The CDR3 region has the DNA TGTGCCAGCAGTTGGGCCTACGAGCAGTACTTC. Translating it yields CASSWAYEQYF.

J is TRBJ2-7 and V is TRBV6-1, with D maybe TRBD1 (6 bases). Per germline, CDR1 MNHNS and CDR2 SASEGT. Trimming stripped 4 bases from V and 7 bases from J, with 11 bases between. The CDR3 loop spans 12 amino acids. The CDR3 bases are TGTGCCAGCAGTGCCCTGGGGGCAGAGCAGTACTTC. This sequence encodes CASSALGAEQYF.

There are a few counts of this clonotype. This sequence joins TRBV19 and TRBJ2-7; TRBD1 might be the D (7 bases). V shed 5 bases and J shed 2 bases, with 16 bases lying between them. The CDR3 consists of 15 residues. The germline V gene encodes CDR1 LNHDA and CDR2 SQIVND (reference sequence). The CDR3 sequence: CASSSGDRRTYEQYF. Here the CDR3 DNA reads TGTGCCAGTAGTTCGGGGGACAGACGAACCTACGAGCAGTACTTC.

This clonotype was recorded at least ten times. The V call is TRBV7-9, the J call TRBJ2-1; 13 bases fit TRBD2. The V segment lost 3 bases and the J segment 7 bases; nucleotides outside the gene matches: 3. The CDR3 runs to 15 residues. Germline CDR1 is SEHNR and CDR2 is FQNEAQ (reference sequence). This CDR3 reads CASSLGLAGWNEQFF. DNA for the CDR3: TGTGCCAGCAGCTTGGGACTAGCGGGATGGAATGAGCAGTTCTTC.

This clonotype has just a few counts. V is TRBV7-9 and J is TRBJ2-1; 7 positions match TRBD2. The V gene's germline CDR1 is SEHNR and CDR2 FQNEAQ (reference sequence). This CDR3 region has 16 residues. Trimming took 5 bases from V and 0 from J; bases not matched to a gene: 7. CDR3 loop: CASSVLAASSYNEQFF. CDR3 sequence (DNA): TGTGCCAGCAGCGTCCTAGCGGCTAGCTCCTACAATGAGCAGTTCTTC.